This passage covers 14 T cell receptor beta chains from one sample sequenced in a study of CDR3 diversity in severe acne. MiXCR, run by TCRdb on the PCR reads, gives a single entry per CDR3 protein. The repertoire has some 90,000 distinct CDR3 sequences, about 50% of them found once; the top ten carry roughly a tenth. The source material was blood. Source of these receptors: a male donor in good health, serving as a control.

This clonotype occurred once. This sequence joins TRBV6-6 and TRBJ2-1; 9 nucleotides agree with TRBD1. Per the germline V gene, CDR1 is MNHNY and CDR2 is SVGAGI (reference sequence). Losses at the gene ends were 6 bases for V and 8 bases for J; bases not matched to a gene: 8. This CDR3 comprises 14 residues. In DNA form, the CDR3 reads TGTGCCAGCAGCACCGGGACAGGGAGGGATGAGCAGTTCTTC. Protein sequence: CASSTGTGRDEQFF.

This clonotype was counted ten times or more. CDR3 coding DNA: TGTGCCAGCAGCGCCGGGACTAGCAGGTACAATGAGCAGTTCTTC. This gives the protein CASSAGTSRYNEQFF. The rearrangement links TRBV9 to TRBJ2-1; 9 bases match TRBD2. Germline CDR1 reads SGDLS; CDR2 reads YYNGEE. This CDR3 is built from 15 residues. With 3 bases clipped from V and 4 bases from J, the junction kept 5 bases outside the gene matches.

The chain employs TRBV25-1 and TRBJ2-2; D ambiguous. The V end was cut by 8 bases, the J end by 3 bases, with 13 bases between. This CDR3 comprises 14 residues. Looked up from germline, CDR1 is MGHDK and CDR2 is SYGVNS. In DNA form, the CDR3 reads TGTGCCAGCTCCGGTTACTTGGACACCGGGGAGCTGTTTTTT. As protein: CASSGYLDTGELFF.

This clonotype was detected ten times or more. This clone may be a read error of a much larger clone one base away. The J gene is TRBJ2-7, the V gene TRBV6-1; D not resolved. Germline CDR1 is MNHNS and CDR2 is SASEGT. This CDR3 region has 13 residues. V was cut by 4 bases and J by 3 bases, with 10 bases left in between. The DNA for the CDR3 is TGTGCCAGCAGTGGACTCCAGAGCTACGAGCAGTACTTC. It specifies CASSGLQSYEQYF.

This clonotype has ten or more counts. V and J are TRBV5-8 and TRBJ2-7; possible D gene TRBD2, 6 bases. The germline V gene encodes CDR1 SGHTS and CDR2 YDEGEE. This CDR3 comprises 14 residues. V was pared by 1 base and J by 0 bases, with 8 bases between. CDR3 residues: CASSLRGISYEQYF. CDR3 nucleotide sequence: TGTGCCAGCAGCTTGCGGGGGATCTCCTACGAGCAGTACTTC.

The chain combines TRBV20-1 with TRBJ2-3; 11 nucleotides align to TRBD2. Germline values: CDR1 DFQATT, CDR2 SNEGSKA (reference sequence). The length of the CDR3 is 15 residues. V shed 4 bases and J 2 bases; nucleotides not matched to a gene: 5. The CDR3 protein is CSATGLAGPTDTQYF. CDR3 coding DNA: TGCAGTGCTACAGGACTAGCGGGTCCCACAGATACGCAGTATTTT.

This sequence joins TRBV25-1 and TRBJ1-2; maybe TRBD1 (5 bases). V shed 8 bases and J shed 8 bases, with 18 bases lying between them. This CDR3 comprises 13 residues. Germline CDR1 is MGHDK and CDR2 is SYGVNS. The CDR3: CASAGVGRRGYTF. The CDR3, as DNA: TGTGCCAGCGCGGGGGTAGGGCGGAGAGGCTACACCTTC.

V is TRBV11-2 and J is TRBJ2-6, with D tentatively TRBD1 (6 bases). This CDR3 spans 19 amino acids. Trimming pared 6 bases from V and 2 bases from J, leaving 23 bases between. Germline V gene sequence: CDR1 SGHAT, CDR2 FQNNGV. CDR3 DNA: TGTGCCAGCAGACCCAAGGCTCGGCACAGGGACACTGGGGCCAACGTCCTGACTTTC. It yields the protein CASRPKARHRDTGANVLTF. The complete variable domain, with remaining parts taken from reference TRBV11-2 and TRBJ2-6, reads EAGVAQSPRYKIIEKRQSVAFWCNPISGHATLYWYQQILGQGPKLLIQFQNNGVVDDSQLPKDRFSAERLKGVDSTLKIQPAKLEDSAVYLCASRPKARHRDTGANVLTFGAGSRLTVL.

This clonotype has just a few counts. This chain links TRBV6-1 with TRBJ2-7, with D hard to call. V dropped 3 bases and J dropped 2 bases, with 14 bases sitting between them. This CDR3 spans 15 amino acids. The germline V gene encodes CDR1 MNHNS and CDR2 SASEGT. The CDR3 DNA reads TGTGCCAGCAGTGAGGGGTTAGCCCTAACCTACGAGCAGTACTTC. This sequence encodes CASSEGLALTYEQYF.

V usage is TRBV5-1 and J usage is TRBJ2-6; D unresolved. With 2 bases removed from V and 4 bases from J, the gap between germline ends came to 7 bases. The germline gives CDR1 SGHRS, CDR2 YFSETQ. The CDR3 has 14 amino acids. CDR3 sequence reads: CASSLTVGANVLTF. CDR3 in DNA: TGCGCCAGCAGCTTAACGGTGGGGGCCAACGTCCTGACTTTC.

The CDR3 DNA reads TGCAGTGCTCCAGAGGCGGGTCTTGGCCACGAGCAGTACTTC. Its protein is CSAPEAGLGHEQYF. The chain is built from TRBV20-1 and TRBJ2-7, with D maybe TRBD2 (5 bases). Trimming pared 5 bases from V and 5 bases from J, leaving 19 bases between. The CDR3 extends over 14 amino acids. Per germline, CDR1 DFQATT and CDR2 SNEGSKA (reference sequence).

This clonotype was seen at least ten times. This sequence joins TRBV19 and TRBJ1-5; 8 bases line up with TRBD1. CDR1 LNHDA and CDR2 SQIVND come from the germline V gene (reference sequence). The CDR3 sequence is 17 residues long. Unmatched junction bases numbered 13, after V lost 4 bases and J lost 5 bases. The CDR3 spells CASSTNRDRRSDQPQHF. The DNA of the CDR3 is TGTGCCAGTAGTACGAATAGGGACAGGAGGTCCGATCAGCCCCAGCATTTT.

V is TRBV6-4 and J is TRBJ2-5, with TRBD2 matching 12 bases. After removal of 0 bases from V and 1 base from J, the junction contained 3 bases not matched to a gene. Germline V gives CDR1 MRHNA, CDR2 SNTAGT. This CDR3 comprises 17 residues. CDR3 in amino acids: CASSDSTSGGAQETQYF. DNA of the CDR3: TGTGCCAGCAGTGACTCGACTAGCGGGGGAGCCCAAGAGACCCAGTACTTC.

This clonotype is classed as medium-sized. The chain recombines TRBV7-3 with TRBJ2-7; D might be TRBD1 (7 bases). V gave up 1 base and J gave up 4 bases, with 14 bases separating them. Germline values: CDR1 SGHTA, CDR2 FQGTGA. The CDR3 contains 15 residues. CDR3 protein: CASSLRAEGQYEQYF. As DNA, the CDR3 is TGTGCCAGCAGCTTAAGGGCGGAGGGACAGTACGAGCAGTACTTC. Using reference TRBV7-3 and TRBJ2-7 for the parts outside the CDR3, the full variable domain is GAGVSQTPSNKVTEKGKYVELRCDPISGHTALYWYRQSLGQGPEFLIYFQGTGAADDSGLPNDRFFAVRPEGSVSTLKIQRTERGDSAVYLCASSLRAEGQYEQYFGPGTRLTVT.